What follows describes a single T cell receptor beta chain. What it binds is unknown. The data originate from a study of Ad26.COV2.S vaccination and SARS-CoV-2 variants. Study overall: The authors gave Ad26.COV2.S intramuscularly, either once or twice 56 days apart. General study findings and limits: Across vaccine and placebo recipients, the breadth of non-spike TCRs was similar. Considerable breadth of spike-specific CD8+ and CD4+ T cell responses has reportedly been documented following vaccination. Compared with placebo recipients, vaccine recipients had higher spike-specific TCR breadth.

TCRdb's table, derived via immunoSEQ multiplex PCR, lists solely in-frame clones and lacks some. The sample records approximately 250,000 clones, roughly 85% being singletons. The CDR3 sequence is 13 residues long. Germline CDR1 MRHNA, CDR2 SNTAGT. V was clipped by 2 bases and J by 10 bases; unmatched bases: 7. Documented treatment: roughly 19 received Ad26.COV2.S at low or high dose, single or two shots; 5 received placebo; per-sample allocation not given. Day 63 following the first vaccine or placebo injection was when the samples were taken. This receptor was obtained from a person aged 18-65 years who received the Ad26.COV2.S COVID-19 vaccine or a placebo. Specimen: peripheral blood, collected in a trial of Ad26.COV2.S vaccine versus placebo. This rearrangement joins TRBV6-4 to TRBJ1-2; 7 positions match TRBD1. The CDR3 region has the DNA TGTGCCAGCAGTGACGGGGACAGCCGATTCTACACCTTC. It encodes CASSDGDSRFYTF.